One and the same sample provided the 23 T cell receptor beta chains below, sequenced in a study of blood T cell repertoires in COVID-19. Sequenced by immunoSEQ multiplex PCR; TCRdb stores in-frame clones only, minus some. This repertoire shows 160,000 or so clones, approximately 86% found once; its top ten account for approximately 2.3%. The sequencing sample was made of peripheral blood. The receptor source for this set is a woman in her seventies with acute or convalescent COVID-19.

The chain has TRBV27 and TRBJ2-4, with D perhaps matching TRBD1 (7 bases). This CDR3 comprises 16 residues. V was trimmed by 6 bases and J by 6 bases, leaving 21 bases between them. In germline, CDR1 is MNHEY, CDR2 SMNVEV (reference sequence). This CDR3 is CASRPVDRLGGNIQYF. CDR3 DNA: TGTGCCAGCAGACCCGTGGACAGGCTGGGGGGAAACATTCAGTACTTC.

This rearrangement joins TRBV7-2 to TRBJ1-2; 7 bases agree with TRBD1. V was clipped by 5 bases and J by 4 bases; unmatched bases: 7. Germline V CDR1 and CDR2: SGHTA, FQGNSA. The CDR3 spans 14 residues. The CDR3 sequence is CASSPQGGLYGYTF. CDR3 nucleotide sequence: TGTGCCAGCAGCCCCCAAGGGGGCCTCTATGGCTACACCTTC.

The chain employs TRBV7-8 and TRBJ1-1, with 8 bases aligning to TRBD1. The V gene's germline CDR1 is SGHVS and CDR2 FQNEAQ. This CDR3 contains 14 residues. V shed 6 bases and J 5 bases; nucleotides not matched to a gene: 8. As DNA, the CDR3 is TGTGCCAGCAGGCCCGACAGGGGAAAAACTGAAGCTTTCTTT. Amino acid sequence: CASRPDRGKTEAFF.

The chain employs TRBV15 and TRBJ1-1; D is uncertain. Germline CDR1 LNHNV, CDR2 YYDKDF (reference sequence). V gave up 5 bases and J gave up 0 bases, with 10 bases separating them. The CDR3 totals 14 residues. The CDR3 loop is CATSARGLNTEAFF. CDR3 DNA: TGTGCCACCAGCGCCCGGGGATTGAACACTGAAGCTTTCTTT. Full variable domain (remainder filled in from reference TRBV15 and TRBJ1-1): DAMVIQNPRYQVTQFGKPVTLSCSQTLNHNVMYWYQQKSSQAPKLLFHYYDKDFNNEADTPDNFQSRRPNTSFCFLDIRSPGLGDTAMYLCATSARGLNTEAFFGQGTRLTVV.

This chain links TRBV6-4 with TRBJ1-5; D gene ambiguous. V was cut by 4 bases and J by 7 bases, with 11 bases left in between. Looked up from germline, CDR1 is MRHNA and CDR2 is SNTAGT. The CDR3 has 13 residues. The CDR3 sequence: CASSGTLGQPQHF. In nucleotides, the CDR3 is TGTGCCAGCAGTGGGACTTTGGGACAGCCCCAGCATTTT.

The genes are TRBV29-1 and TRBJ1-3; TRBD1 agrees at 7 bases. The CDR3 totals 13 residues. Germline CDR1 SQVTM, CDR2 ANQGSEA. V lost 7 bases to trimming and J lost 6 bases; unmatched junction nucleotides: 9. Here the CDR3 reads CSANTGASNTIYF. In nucleotides, the CDR3 is TGCAGCGCCAACACAGGGGCTTCAAACACCATATATTTT. Filled out from reference TRBV29-1 and TRBJ1-3, the complete variable domain reads SAVISQKPSRDICQRGTSLTIQCQVDSQVTMMFWYRQQPGQSLTLIATANQGSEATYESGFVIDKFPISRPNLTFSTLTVSNMSPEDSSIYLCSANTGASNTIYFGEGSWLTVV.

A few counts support this clone. V and J are TRBV6-5 and TRBJ1-3; maybe TRBD1 (5 bases). Germline assignment: CDR1 MNHEY and CDR2 SVGAGI. The CDR3 contains 15 residues. V was cut by 6 bases and J by 2 bases, with 14 bases left in between. The CDR3 nucleotides are TGTGCCAGCAGCCTACATCGGACACCTGGAAACACCATATATTTT. Its protein product is CASSLHRTPGNTIYF.

The chain combines TRBV5-1 with TRBJ1-2, with D unresolved. Trimming took off 0 bases at V and 4 bases at J, with 13 bases between the two ends. CDR1 SGHRS and CDR2 YFSETQ come from the germline V gene. This CDR3 comprises 15 residues. Here the CDR3 DNA reads TGCGCCAGCAGCTTGGACGGGGTTAAAGGCTATGGCTACACCTTC. The encoded protein is CASSLDGVKGYGYTF.

The sample holds one count of this clone. V gene TRBV19 combines with J gene TRBJ1-5; tentative D call: TRBD1 (6 bases). Germline V gives CDR1 LNHDA, CDR2 SQIVND (reference sequence). Between the trimmed V and J ends, which lost 2 bases and 3 bases, there was a span of 14 bases. CDR3 length: 16 residues. Here the CDR3 reads CASSIREGGVNQPQHF. In nucleotides, the CDR3 is TGTGCCAGTAGTATAAGGGAGGGGGGCGTCAATCAGCCCCAGCATTTT.

The V and J genes are TRBV2 and TRBJ2-5; possible D gene TRBD1, 6 bases. This CDR3 region has 15 residues. Trimming took off 8 bases at V and 6 bases at J, with 22 bases between the two ends. Germline loops: CDR1 SNHLY, CDR2 FYNNEI. The CDR3, as DNA: TGTGCCAGCCAAAAGGACAGCCCCGTACCGAAGACCCAGTACTTC. Its translation: CASQKDSPVPKTQYF.

The rearrangement joins TRBV28 to TRBJ2-7; 8 bases agree with TRBD1. V lost 6 bases and J lost 2; bases outside the gene matches: 9. Germline CDR1 MDHEN, CDR2 SYDVKM. The CDR3 runs to 15 residues. CDR3 DNA: TGTGCCAGCAGGCAGGGGACAGGCCCCACCTACGAGCAGTACGTC. It is translated as CASRQGTGPTYEQYV.

The chain couples TRBV11-2 to TRBJ2-5; D might be TRBD1 (6 bases). V lost 5 bases and J 7 bases, leaving 20 bases between the germline ends. This CDR3 region has 15 residues. Germline CDR1 and CDR2: SGHAT and FQNNGV. The CDR3 DNA is TGTGCCAGCAGCCGAAGGACAGACTGGGTGGGGACCCAGTACTTC. Protein: CASSRRTDWVGTQYF.

This clone has only one observation. The V call is TRBV5-1, the J call TRBJ1-3; tentatively, D is TRBD1 (5 bases). The CDR3 spans 15 residues. The germline V and J ends were trimmed by 0 bases and 6 bases, with 13 bases remaining between them. Germline CDR1 is SGHRS and CDR2 is YFSETQ. The CDR3 DNA sequence: TGCGCCAGCAGCTTGGAGGGCAGGGTGGAAAACACCATATATTTT. Its protein is CASSLEGRVENTIYF.

The chain links TRBV30 to TRBJ1-5, with 11 bases aligning to TRBD1. Trimming took 3 bases from V and 4 from J; bases not matched to a gene: 5. Germline lookup yields CDR1 GTSNPN and CDR2 SVGIG (reference sequence). The CDR3 is 15 residues long. CDR3: CAWSLGQGANQPQHF. The CDR3 DNA sequence: TGTGCCTGGAGCCTTGGACAGGGGGCAAATCAGCCCCAGCATTTT.

The chain couples TRBV6-6 to TRBJ1-2; maybe TRBD1 (5 bases). Deletions cut 4 bases from V and 2 bases from J, with 5 bases between. The germline gives CDR1 MNHNY, CDR2 SVGAGI (reference sequence). This CDR3 has 12 residues. The CDR3 spells CASSWGNYGYTF. CDR3 coding DNA: TGTGCCAGCAGTTGGGGCAACTATGGCTACACCTTC.

The chain employs TRBV6-5 and TRBJ1-5; maybe TRBD1 (6 bases). Trimming took off 8 bases at V and 2 bases at J, with 10 bases between the two ends. This CDR3 has 13 amino acids. Per the germline V gene, CDR1 is MNHEY and CDR2 is SVGAGI. CDR3 DNA: TGTGCCAGCGGACAGCTTGGCAATCAGCCCCAGCATTTT. Amino acid sequence: CASGQLGNQPQHF.

The J gene is TRBJ2-3, the V gene TRBV9, with 7 nucleotides matching TRBD2. The CDR3 is made up of 14 amino acids. Germline V lookup: CDR1 SGDLS, CDR2 YYNGEE. The junction had 4 bases not matched to a gene; V was cut back by 3 bases and J by 3 bases. The CDR3 DNA follows: TGTGCCAGCAGCGCCAGCGGGGAGACAGATACGCAGTATTTT. Translated, it gives CASSASGETDTQYF.

The CDR3: CASSDREGVNQPQHF. The CDR3 coding sequence is TGTGCCAGCAGTGACAGGGAAGGGGTCAATCAGCCCCAGCATTTT. The chain uses TRBV2 and TRBJ1-5; D is perhaps TRBD1 (5 bases). This CDR3 contains 15 residues. Per the germline V gene, CDR1 is SNHLY and CDR2 is FYNNEI. The V end was cut by 3 bases, the J end by 3 bases, with 12 bases between.

This chain joins TRBV24-1 and TRBJ2-3; 7 bases are shared with TRBD2. Germline values: CDR1 KGHDR, CDR2 SFDVKD. CDR3 length equals 16 residues. After removal of 6 bases from V and 2 bases from J, the junction contained 10 bases not matched to a gene. This chain's CDR3 is CATSSLGGRPTDTQYF. CDR3 coding DNA: TGTGCCACCAGTTCCCTCGGGGGGAGGCCCACAGATACGCAGTATTTT.

The chain recombines TRBV4-1 with TRBJ2-1; 7 bases fit TRBD1. Germline-derived CDR1 and CDR2 are MGHRA and YSYEKL. Trimming took 4 bases from V and 4 from J; bases not matched to a gene: 13. The CDR3 covers 17 residues. CDR3: CASSPNKLGGQYNEQFF. In nucleotides, the CDR3 is TGCGCCAGCAGCCCCAATAAACTAGGGGGCCAATACAATGAGCAGTTCTTC.

The chain joins TRBV27 to TRBJ1-6, with 7 bases lining up with TRBD1. Germline trimming cut 1 base from V and 7 bases from J; bases unmatched to any gene: 10. The CDR3 sequence is 17 residues long. The germline V gene has CDR1 MNHEY and CDR2 SMNVEV (reference sequence). The CDR3 nucleotides are TGTGCCAGCAGTTTATTCGTACCCGGGACAGCAAATTCACCCCTCCACTTT. It specifies CASSLFVPGTANSPLHF.

The J gene is TRBJ2-5, the V gene TRBV3-1 (or the pseudogene TRBV3-2); 7 bases are shared with TRBD2. Germline loops: CDR1 LGHDT, CDR2 YNNKEL (reference sequence). The CDR3 loop spans 14 amino acids. The J segment lost 5 bases and the V segment lost 4 bases, leaving 7 bases of the junction unmatched. The DNA for the CDR3 is TGTGCCAGCAGCCTTGACTCCGGGGGGGAGACCCAGTACTTC. Translation: CASSLDSGGETQYF.

This chain joins TRBV2 and TRBJ1-5; D gene unclear. The V and J ends lost 3 bases and 1 base respectively, with 10 bases between them. Germline V lookup: CDR1 SNHLY, CDR2 FYNNEI. The CDR3 spans 15 residues. The CDR3 sequence is CASSERGLSNQPQHF. The CDR3 nucleotides are TGTGCCAGCAGTGAGCGGGGTTTGAGCAATCAGCCCCAGCATTTT.